This T cell receptor (beta chain) derives from a study of T cell responses to AZD1222 COVID-19 vaccine. Notes on the study in general: The donors showed a predominance of white British ancestry and of females, with possible underestimation of clonal diversity.

Notes on this clone: Its antigen is undetermined.

Data came from immunoSEQ multiplex PCR; TCRdb stores just in-frame clones and leaves some out. Of around 150,000 clones in the sample, about 89% are singletons; the top ten hold 6.5% to 8%. In germline, CDR1 is GTSNPN, CDR2 SVGIG (reference sequence). The CDR3 runs to 12 residues. V lost 5 bases and J 4 bases, leaving 9 bases between the germline ends. The clonotype originates from an adult who received the MenACWY meningococcal vaccine as a control. The source was peripheral blood, collected 28 days after the second dose of the MenACWY control vaccine. The chain couples TRBV30 to TRBJ1-3; possibly TRBD1 for D (6 bases). The CDR3 nucleotides read TGTGCCTGGGCTCAGGGGGGAAACACCATATATTTT. Protein product: CAWAQGGNTIYF.